This T cell receptor beta chain was captured by sequencing in a study of cytomegalovirus exposure and HLA in healthy donors. With 60 Vbeta and 13 Jbeta primers, the PCR was carried out. In the authors' workflow: As a later analysis found, there were 80 million to 90 million unique TCR beta chains, of which roughly 11 million were shared. Method: immunoSEQ multiplex PCR; TCRdb's copy keeps in-frame clones and lacks some. V, J and clone size reflect that table, while D and trimming were determined from the DNA. Of 140,000 to 150,000 clones in the sample, around a tenth were seen once. J lost 7 bases, V lost 2 bases, and 13 bases had no gene match. Germline V gene lookup returns CDR1 SGHDT and CDR2 YYEEEE. CDR3 size: 17 residues.

The sample comprised PBMCs. V is TRBV5-6 and J is TRBJ1-4; the match to TRBD1 covers 8 bases. This clonotype originated in a male donor in good health and CMV-seronegative. In nucleotides, the CDR3 is TGTGCCAGCAGCTTTAGGGTGGCTCTAGGACAGGGTGAAAAACTGTTTTTT. Translation: CASSFRVALGQGEKLFF.